A single sample is the source of the 9 T cell receptor beta chains below, sequenced in a study of PD-1 blockade in mismatch repair-deficient tumors. Repertoires were generated with immunoSEQ multiplex PCR, while TCRdb's copy carries only in-frame clones and drops some. The table has more than 50,000 clones, roughly 88% seen once. The sample here was peripheral blood, taken 52 weeks after starting pembrolizumab. The receptors stem from an adult with mismatch repair-deficient cancer.

This rearrangement joins TRBV28 to TRBJ2-3; the D gene is possibly TRBD2 (5 bases). CDR3 size: 18 residues. Trimming cost V 3 bases and J 0 bases, with 19 bases left between them. The germline V gene encodes CDR1 MDHEN and CDR2 SYDVKM. CDR3 sequence reads: CASSFTWGATYSTDTQYF. CDR3 sequence (DNA): TGTGCCAGCAGTTTTACCTGGGGAGCGACGTATAGCACAGATACGCAGTATTTT.

The genes are TRBV10-1 and TRBJ2-7; 8 positions match TRBD1. V shed 0 bases, J shed 3 bases, and the junction held 4 bases outside the gene matches. Germline values: CDR1 WNHNN, CDR2 SYGVQD (reference sequence). The length of the CDR3 is 15 residues. CDR3 coding DNA: TGCGCCAGCAGTGAGTCCGGGACAGGTATCTACGAGCAGTACTTC. It specifies CASSESGTGIYEQYF.

This chain links TRBV5-6 with TRBJ2-1; D is unclear. The CDR3 is 15 residues long. The ends were cut back, 4 bases at V and 0 bases at J, with 11 bases in the middle. CDR1 and CDR2 from the germline V gene are SGHDT and YYEEEE. This chain's CDR3 is CASSMGLSSYNEQFF. Written as DNA, the CDR3 is TGTGCCAGCAGCATGGGTCTTAGCTCCTACAATGAGCAGTTCTTC.

CDR3 loop: CASRLISGTGQFF. DNA for the CDR3: TGTGCCAGCAGATTAATTTCCGGGACGGGGCAGTTCTTC. The rearrangement joins TRBV27 to TRBJ2-1; D might be TRBD1 or TRBD2, each matching 5 bases. The CDR3 covers 13 residues. The V and J ends lost 6 bases and 12 bases respectively, with 18 bases between them. Germline V gene data show CDR1 as MNHEY and CDR2 as SMNVEV (reference sequence).

The chain uses TRBV19 and TRBJ1-3, with D tentatively TRBD1 (5 bases). The CDR3 length is 16 residues. Deletions cut 5 bases from V and 0 bases from J, with 14 bases between. CDR1 is LNHDA, CDR2 SQIVND, per germline (reference sequence). The CDR3 is CASSPTTGYSGNTIYF. In DNA form, the CDR3 reads TGTGCCAGTAGTCCCACTACAGGCTACTCTGGAAACACCATATATTTT.

CDR3: CASSSGATTGELFF. CDR3 nucleotide sequence: TGTGCCAGTTCGTCGGGAGCGACCACCGGGGAGCTGTTTTTT. The chain carries TRBV19 and TRBJ2-2, with TRBD2 as a possible D gene (6 bases). The CDR3 has 14 amino acids. Germline V CDR1 and CDR2: LNHDA, SQIVND (reference sequence). The V gene lost 8 bases and the J gene lost 4 bases, with 14 bases spanning the gap.

The chain uses TRBV27 and TRBJ2-7; D is uncertain. CDR1 is MNHEY and CDR2 is SMNVEV in the germline V gene (reference sequence). With 5 bases removed from V and 6 bases from J, the gap between germline ends came to 14 bases. CDR3 length equals 13 residues. The CDR3 protein is CASSLLARSEQYF. The CDR3 nucleotides are TGTGCCAGCAGTCTCCTCGCTAGGAGCGAGCAGTACTTC.

The rearrangement links TRBV4-2 to TRBJ2-1; 8 bases align to TRBD2. The V gene end was trimmed by 3 bases and the J gene end by 7 bases; junction bases not matched to a gene: 11. In germline, CDR1 is LGHNA, CDR2 YNFKEQ. CDR3 length: 16 residues. In DNA form, the CDR3 reads TGTGCCAGCAGCCAGCTTCTTGGGACTAGGGGTAATGAGCAGTTCTTC. Translating it yields CASSQLLGTRGNEQFF.

This clone was seen a few times. V and J are TRBV5-1 and TRBJ2-7; D might be TRBD1 or TRBD2, each matching 5 bases. V was shortened by 0 bases and J by 0 bases, with 7 bases between the two germline ends. Per the germline V gene, CDR1 is SGHRS and CDR2 is YFSETQ. The CDR3 is 14 amino acids. The CDR3 region has the DNA TGCGCCAGCAGCTTGGGAGGGGTCTCCTACGAGCAGTACTTC. Amino acids: CASSLGGVSYEQYF. Drawing the rest from reference TRBV5-1 and TRBJ2-7, the complete variable domain is KAGVTQTPRYLIKTRGQQVTLSCSPISGHRSVSWYQQTPGQGLQFLFEYFSETQRNKGNFPGRFSGRQFSNSRSEMNVSTLELGDSALYLCASSLGGVSYEQYFGPGTRLTVT.